Sequencing of this T cell receptor beta chain was carried out in a study of blood T cell repertoires in COVID-19. Study overall: Acute and convalescent COVID-19 samples came from the United States, Italy and Spain. T cells, B-cell-depleted T cells, or PBMCs supplied cDNA or gDNA.

Authors' processing steps: For nucleated cells, counts were estimated from reference gene primer amplification. Generated by immunoSEQ multiplex PCR, the TCRdb table keeps only in-frame clones and is missing some. V, J and clone size reflect that table, while D and trimming were determined from the DNA. The sample consists of about 21,000 clones, 83% of them appearing once. Germline CDR1 and CDR2: SNHLY and FYNNEI. Deletions cut 3 bases from V and 5 bases from J, with 13 bases between. The CDR3 is made up of 15 amino acids. The sample comprised peripheral blood. The chain employs TRBV2 and TRBJ2-2; a possible D gene is TRBD2 (6 bases). The sequence came from a human donor in a cohort sampled during active COVID-19. CDR3 coding DNA: TGTGCCAGCAGTGAGTTTCAGGGAGGAACCGGGGAGCTGTTTTTT. It is translated as CASSEFQGGTGELFF.